These 5 T cell receptor beta chains share one sample of origin, sequenced in a study of T cells in tumors after PD-1 blockade. Some clones are missing from TCRdb's copy, which holds only in-frame ones; the method was immunoSEQ multiplex PCR. Here the sample spans 35,000 or so clones, 78% being singletons. The sample in question was PBMCs, obtained before anti-PD-1 treatment. These receptors all come from a human donor with basal cell carcinoma.

This chain joins TRBV11-2 and TRBJ2-7, with TRBD2 identical over 13 bases. Trimming took 0 bases from V and 4 from J; bases not matched to a gene: 9. The CDR3 contains 18 residues. In germline, CDR1 is SGHAT, CDR2 FQNNGV. The chain's CDR3 is CASSLDTGGTSGDYEQYF. The CDR3 nucleotides are TGTGCCAGCAGCTTAGATACGGGGGGGACTAGCGGGGATTACGAGCAGTACTTC.

The chain employs TRBV6-5 and TRBJ1-2; the D gene is possibly TRBD1 (5 bases). Trimming pared 7 bases from V and 5 bases from J, leaving 20 bases between. Germline-derived CDR1 and CDR2 are MNHEY and SVGAGI. The CDR3 spans 15 residues. The CDR3 bases are TGTGCCAGCAACCCCGACAGCCTAGGTCGGTATGGCTACACCTTC. Translation gives CASNPDSLGRYGYTF.

By proportion, this clone is medium-sized (0.01 to 0.1%). The CDR3: CASSPDPKDYGYTF. CDR3 bases: TGTGCCAGCTCACCCGACCCAAAGGACTATGGCTACACCTTC. V is TRBV18 and J is TRBJ1-2; D is unclear. The CDR3 has 14 amino acids. Trimming took off 3 bases at V and 3 bases at J, with 11 bases between the two ends. Germline V CDR1 and CDR2: KGHSH, LQKENI.

The CDR3 region is CASSPQANQPQHF. CDR3 DNA: TGTGCCAGCAGTCCACAGGCAAATCAGCCCCAGCATTTT. This chain connects TRBV6-5 to TRBJ1-5; a weak D match, TRBD1 (5 bases). The CDR3 covers 13 residues. CDR1 and CDR2 from the germline V gene are MNHEY and SVGAGI. V was shortened by 5 bases and J by 4 bases, with 9 bases between the two germline ends.

V and J are TRBV30 and TRBJ2-7, with D maybe TRBD1 (6 bases). The V end was cut by 1 base, the J end by 5 bases, with 18 bases between. Germline V lookup: CDR1 GTSNPN, CDR2 SVGIG (reference sequence). This CDR3 spans 15 amino acids. The CDR3 sequence: CAWSAPHRDRDEQYF. The CDR3 region has the DNA TGTGCCTGGAGTGCCCCTCACAGGGATAGGGACGAGCAGTACTTC.